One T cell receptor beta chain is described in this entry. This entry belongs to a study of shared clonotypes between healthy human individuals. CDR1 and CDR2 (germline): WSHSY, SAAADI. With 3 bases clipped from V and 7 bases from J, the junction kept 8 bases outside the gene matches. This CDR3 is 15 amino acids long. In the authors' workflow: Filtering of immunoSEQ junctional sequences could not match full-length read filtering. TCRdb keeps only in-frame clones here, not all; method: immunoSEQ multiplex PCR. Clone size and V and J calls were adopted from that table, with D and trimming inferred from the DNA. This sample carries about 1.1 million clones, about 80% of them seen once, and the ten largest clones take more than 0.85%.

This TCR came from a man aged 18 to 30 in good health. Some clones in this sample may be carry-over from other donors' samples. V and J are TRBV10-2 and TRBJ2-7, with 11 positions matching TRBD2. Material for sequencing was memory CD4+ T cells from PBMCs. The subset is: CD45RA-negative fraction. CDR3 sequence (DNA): TGCGCCAGCAGTGAAATAGCGGGAGGGGGTTGGGAGCAGTACTTC. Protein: CASSEIAGGGWEQYF.